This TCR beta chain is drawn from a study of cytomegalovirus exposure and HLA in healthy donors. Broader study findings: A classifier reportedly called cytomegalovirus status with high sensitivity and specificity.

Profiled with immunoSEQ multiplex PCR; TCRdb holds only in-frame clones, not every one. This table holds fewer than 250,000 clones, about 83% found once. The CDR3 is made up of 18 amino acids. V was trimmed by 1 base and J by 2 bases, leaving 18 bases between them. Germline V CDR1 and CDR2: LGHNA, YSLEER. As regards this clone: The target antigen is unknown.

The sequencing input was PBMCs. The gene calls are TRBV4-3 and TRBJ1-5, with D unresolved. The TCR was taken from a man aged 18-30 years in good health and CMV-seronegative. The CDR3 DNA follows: TGCGCCAGCAGCCAAGGTTGGTCCGGGATGAGTGGCAATCAGCCCCAGCATTTT. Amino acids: CASSQGWSGMSGNQPQHF.